This paragraph reports one T cell receptor (beta chain). The antigen is unknown. The source of the sample is a study of T cell responses to AZD1222 COVID-19 vaccine. Study results and limitations: The study identified only five to seven AZD1222 recipients as seropositive at baseline. After two AZD1222 doses, spike-specific TCR breadth and depth rose versus day 0.

TCRdb's copy holds only in-frame clones and misses some; the assay was immunoSEQ multiplex PCR. Among 90,000 to 130,000 clones listed, around 90% were seen once. Germline V gene lookup returns CDR1 WSHSY and CDR2 SAAADI. CDR3 length: 13 amino acids. Trimming took 6 bases from V and 5 from J, leaving 11 bases between them. Sample: peripheral blood, taken on day 0 of MenACWY control vaccination. The TCR was taken from an adult in good health. This chain uses TRBV10-2 with TRBJ1-5, with D unclear. CDR3 sequence: CASRKDGYQPQHF. In DNA form, the CDR3 reads TGCGCCAGCAGAAAGGACGGTTATCAGCCCCAGCATTTT.